This is a list of T cell receptor beta chains from one sample in a study of T-cell memory formation after mild COVID-19. TCRdb redid the calling of the 5' RACE reads with MiXCR, one entry per CDR3 protein. The table records 150,000 or so distinct CDR3 sequences, approximately 10% of them present only once. The sample taken for sequencing was PBMCs or a T cell subset sorted from them (not recorded which). The receptors were sampled from a young man who had mild COVID-19 (a few samples of this study predate the infection). Cell type and time point are not known. Both conserved end residues are part of each CDR3. D genes are given only for firm matches. Expanded clones get a size class; other rows say once, few or many, or leave the size out.

J gene,D gene,V gene,clone size,CDR3 protein,CDR3 DNA
TRBJ1-6,-,TRBV7-2,-,CASSLNQGGNSPLHF,TGTGCCAGCAGCTTAAATCAGGGAGGGAATTCACCCCTCCACTTT
TRBJ1-2,-,TRBV6-6,-,CASSYTVRSYGYTF,TGTGCCAGCAGTTATACAGTGAGATCCTATGGCTACACCTTC
TRBJ1-6,-,TRBV5-1,-,CASSTEPSSYNSPLHF,TGCGCCAGCAGCACGGAACCGAGCTCCTATAATTCACCCCTCCACTTT
TRBJ2-3,-,TRBV9,few,CASSVVGGSTDTQYF,TGTGCCAGCAGCGTAGTAGGGGGGTCCACAGATACGCAGTATTTT
TRBJ1-1,TRBD1,TRBV15,-,CATSQNRGLTEAFF,TGTGCCACCAGCCAGAACAGGGGGCTGACTGAAGCTTTCTTT
TRBJ1-4,TRBD1,TRBV5-6,-,CASSPLTGVRKLFF,TGTGCCAGCAGCCCCCTGACAGGGGTTCGGAAACTGTTTTTT
TRBJ2-2,-,TRBV24-1,-,CATSSETNTGELFF,TGTGCCACCAGTTCCGAAACGAACACCGGGGAGCTGTTTTTT
TRBJ1-5,-,TRBV12-3/TRBV12-4,many,CASSPPGGNQPQHF,TGTGCCAGCAGCCCCCCCGGCGGCAATCAGCCCCAGCATTTT
TRBJ2-3,-,TRBV19,few,CASRPGRGVSDTQYF,TGTGCCAGTAGACCGGGCAGGGGGGTTTCAGATACGCAGTATTTT
TRBJ2-2,TRBD1,TRBV4-1,few,CASSQQTGGTAGELFF,TGCGCCAGCAGCCAACAGACAGGGGGTACGGCCGGGGAGCTGTTTTTT
TRBJ1-5,-,TRBV28,-,CASSFQGVYQPQHF,TGTGCCAGCAGTTTTCAAGGGGTTTATCAGCCCCAGCATTTT
TRBJ2-7,TRBD2,TRBV20-1,few,CSARRGAGSYEQYF,TGCAGTGCCCGCCGCGGAGCGGGGTCCTACGAGCAGTACTTC
TRBJ1-1,-,TRBV2,many,CASTQNTEAFF,TGTGCCAGCACACAGAACACTGAAGCTTTCTTT
TRBJ2-2,-,TRBV4-3,many,CASSQEGDGTGELFF,TGCGCCAGCAGCCAAGAAGGGGACGGAACCGGGGAGCTGTTTTTT
TRBJ1-2,-,TRBV7-9,few,CASSLNPNYGYTF,TGTGCCAGCAGCTTGAACCCCAACTATGGCTACACCTTC
TRBJ2-3,TRBD2,TRBV3-1,many,CASSQDTQRGDTQYF,TGTGCCAGCAGCCAAGATACGCAGCGGGGAGATACGCAGTATTTT
TRBJ2-3,-,TRBV7-2,few,CASSLMGRTNTQYF,TGTGCCAGCAGCTTGATGGGTAGGACTAATACGCAGTATTTT
TRBJ2-5,TRBD2,TRBV7-8,-,CASSYPAGGQETQYF,TGTGCCAGCAGCTACCCAGCGGGGGGCCAGGAGACCCAGTACTTC
TRBJ2-3,-,TRBV6-2/TRBV6-3,few,CASSYQDTQYF,TGTGCCAGCAGTTACCAGGATACGCAGTATTTT
TRBJ1-1,TRBD1,TRBV20-1,few,CSARDPPGQVNTEAFF,TGCAGTGCTAGAGATCCCCCGGGACAGGTGAACACTGAAGCTTTCTTT
TRBJ2-3,TRBD1,TRBV7-9,few,CASGGQGTDTQYF,TGTGCCAGCGGGGGACAGGGCACAGATACGCAGTATTTT
TRBJ1-5,TRBD1,TRBV7-2,few,CASRGQGNQPQHF,TGTGCCAGCAGGGGACAGGGCAATCAGCCCCAGCATTTT
TRBJ1-2,-,TRBV20-1,many,CSAGGPRYGYTF,TGCAGTGCAGGAGGACCGCGCTATGGCTACACCTTC
TRBJ2-3,TRBD2,TRBV7-3,-,CASSSGGVDTQYF,TGTGCCAGCAGCTCCGGGGGGGTTGATACGCAGTATTTT
TRBJ2-7,TRBD1,TRBV5-1,many,CASSSRQGSYEQYF,TGCGCCAGCAGCTCCAGACAGGGTTCCTACGAGCAGTACTTC
TRBJ1-1,TRBD1,TRBV7-2,-,CASSQQGASTEAFF,TGTGCCAGCAGTCAACAGGGGGCTTCTACTGAAGCTTTCTTT
TRBJ2-3,TRBD1,TRBV7-3,-,CASGTGHTDTQYF,TGTGCCAGCGGGACAGGCCACACAGATACGCAGTATTTT
TRBJ1-4,TRBD1,TRBV5-6,-,CASSPRTGVKLFF,TGTGCCAGCAGCCCCAGGACAGGGGTAAAACTGTTTTTT
TRBJ2-2,TRBD1,TRBV7-2,few,CASSLQGVWTGELFF,TGTGCCAGCAGCTTACAGGGGGTGTGGACCGGGGAGCTGTTTTTT
TRBJ2-3,TRBD1,TRBV20-1,many,CSAVADRGGTDTQYF,TGCAGTGCCGTCGCGGACAGGGGCGGCACAGATACGCAGTATTTT
TRBJ1-6,TRBD1,TRBV7-9,few,CASSLGQGVSSPLHF,TGTGCCAGCAGCTTAGGACAGGGGGTTAGCTCACCCCTCCACTTT
TRBJ2-7,-,TRBV6-2/TRBV6-3,-,CASHKAQGAYEQYF,TGTGCCAGCCACAAAGCGCAGGGAGCCTACGAGCAGTACTTC
TRBJ2-1,-,TRBV20-1,-,CSVLEQFF,TGCAGTGTACTCGAGCAGTTCTTC
TRBJ1-2,-,TRBV7-2,-,CASSLEAYRAIYGYTF,TGTGCCAGCAGCTTAGAGGCGTACAGGGCGATCTATGGCTACACCTTC
TRBJ2-1,-,TRBV29-1,few,CSVVQPWDEQFF,TGCAGCGTTGTCCAGCCCTGGGATGAGCAGTTCTTC
TRBJ1-1,-,TRBV5-4,many,CASSSRNTEAFF,TGTGCCAGCAGTTCCAGGAACACTGAAGCTTTCTTT
TRBJ2-5,-,TRBV7-2,-,CASSLSGAGETQYF,TGTGCCAGCAGCTTATCGGGGGCAGGGGAGACCCAGTACTTC
TRBJ2-1,TRBD1,TRBV11-2,-,CASSLDLRMWTGGEFF,TGTGCCAGCAGCTTAGATCTAAGGATGTGGACAGGGGGGGAGTTCTTC
TRBJ2-2,-,TRBV7-2,few,CASSLAVSNTGELFF,TGTGCCAGCAGCTTAGCGGTCTCCAACACCGGGGAGCTGTTTTTT
TRBJ2-2,TRBD1,TRBV20-1,few,CSARGAGQGSEELFF,TGCAGTGCTAGGGGGGCGGGACAGGGGAGTGAGGAGCTGTTTTTT
TRBJ1-3,-,TRBV4-3,once,CASSQEPDTGAGGNTIYF,TGCGCCAGCAGCCAAGAGCCGGACACCGGGGCAGGGGGAAACACCATATATTTT
TRBJ2-5,-,TRBV10-2,few,CASRLGGEETQYF,TGCGCCAGCAGGCTAGGGGGAGAAGAGACCCAGTACTTC
TRBJ1-2,-,TRBV5-1,few,CASSLGTVSNYGYTF,TGCGCCAGCAGCTTGGGAACGGTGTCTAACTATGGCTACACCTTC
TRBJ2-2,-,TRBV7-8,-,CASRQDREGGELFF,TGTGCCAGCAGACAGGACAGGGAGGGGGGGGAGCTGTTTTTT
TRBJ1-1,-,TRBV6-5,-,CASSLPGTLAFF,TGTGCCAGCAGCCTACCGGGAACTCTAGCTTTCTTT
TRBJ2-4,-,TRBV9,few,CASSVDPGVGKNIQYF,TGTGCCAGCAGCGTAGATCCAGGTGTGGGGAAAAACATTCAGTACTTC
TRBJ2-1,-,TRBV9,-,CASSVDLNEQFF,TGTGCCAGCAGCGTAGATCTCAATGAGCAGTTCTTC
TRBJ2-3,-,TRBV5-1,many,CASSSRTDPTQYF,TGCGCCAGCAGCTCGAGGACAGACCCGACGCAGTATTTT
TRBJ2-5,-,TRBV5-1,few,CASSLGGTRRETQYF,TGCGCCAGCAGCTTGGGTGGCACCCGGAGAGAGACCCAGTACTTC
TRBJ1-1,-,TRBV5-1,few,CASSLVSGRWNTEAFF,TGCGCCAGCAGCTTGGTTTCGGGGCGATGGAACACTGAAGCTTTCTTT
TRBJ1-5,-,TRBV12-3/TRBV12-4,-,CASTLTVHRNQPQHF,TGTGCCAGCACCCTAACGGTCCATCGGAATCAGCCCCAGCATTTT
TRBJ2-5,-,TRBV29-1,-,CSVDPGERETQYF,TGCAGCGTTGACCCAGGGGAGCGAGAGACCCAGTACTTC
TRBJ2-2,TRBD1,TRBV28,few,CASSQYRGPNTGELFF,TGTGCCAGCAGTCAATACAGGGGCCCGAACACCGGGGAGCTGTTTTTT
TRBJ2-2,-,TRBV20-1,-,CSALLSGPNTGELFF,TGCAGTGCTCTCCTTAGCGGACCGAACACCGGGGAGCTGTTTTTT
TRBJ2-3,TRBD2,TRBV7-2,few,CASSSSSLAGVDTQYF,TGTGCCAGCAGCTCCTCCTCACTAGCGGGGGTAGATACGCAGTATTTT
TRBJ2-2,-,TRBV11-2,-,CASSFPPPSTGELFF,TGTGCCAGCAGCTTCCCCCCCCCGTCCACCGGGGAGCTGTTTTTT
TRBJ1-5,-,TRBV2,few,CASTKGLDQPQHF,TGTGCCAGTACGAAGGGGCTAGATCAGCCCCAGCATTTT
TRBJ1-5,-,TRBV20-1,few,CSLHQPQHF,TGCAGTCTTCATCAGCCCCAGCATTTT
TRBJ2-3,TRBD2,TRBV7-2,many,CASSPRSGGTDTQYF,TGTGCCAGCAGCCCGAGAAGCGGGGGAACAGATACGCAGTATTTT
TRBJ2-3,TRBD2,TRBV20-1,-,CSARSGGGTDTQYF,TGCAGTGCCAGAAGCGGGGGGGGCACAGATACGCAGTATTTT